This T cell receptor beta chain was identified in a study of siplizumab effects on memory and regulatory T cells. Study-wide points: Assignment to unstimulated subsets succeeded for only a minor fraction of the alloreactive clones.

Researchers cocultured the mixed lymphocyte reaction cells at 37°C for five to six days. The J segment lost 6 bases and the V segment lost 2 bases, leaving 5 bases of the junction unmatched. There are 14 residues in the CDR3. Germline CDR1 and CDR2: GTSNPN and SVGIG (reference sequence). TCRdb's copy holds only in-frame clones and misses some; the assay was immunoSEQ multiplex PCR. Of 11,000 to 15,000 clones listed, around 49% are singletons. A remark on this clone: What it binds is unknown.

This chain joins TRBV30 and TRBJ2-7; TRBD2 matches at 12 bases. This receptor was taken from a human donor in good health; the cells came from an allogeneic mixed lymphocyte reaction. Material: CFSE-low (dividing) CD4+ T cells sorted from an allogeneic mixed lymphocyte reaction. The CDR3 protein is CAWSRTSGRFEQYF. CDR3 nucleotide sequence: TGTGCCTGGAGTAGAACTAGCGGGAGGTTCGAGCAGTACTTC.